This paragraph reports one T cell receptor (beta chain). No antigen is known for it. No per-base quality is available; no much larger clone lies one base away. The library was generated by the immunoSEQ multiplex PCR assay. The table was pulled from immuneACCESS by TCRdb, which kept in-frame rearrangements only. Such tables lose some clones; where checked, under half of the loss comes from unresolved V genes, and the rest has no known cause. A total of some 56,000 clones appear in this sample, around 95% of them only once. The ten biggest clones cover roughly 4.5% of the sample. Unmatched junction bases come to 5, with V trimmed by 3 bases and J by 5 bases. CDR1 and CDR2 (GTSNPN, SVGIG) derive from the germline V gene (reference sequence). The CDR3 covers 13 residues, taking in both the cysteine and the phenylalanine. The entry retains the CDR3 DNA only, 39 bases that are in frame from base 1. This specimen comes from a study of technical replicates of blood from a handful of donors (dated by TCRdb to the late 2010s).

This chain joins TRBV30 to TRBJ2-7; a stretch of 9 junction bases matches TRBD2. The TCR was taken from a human donor in good health. Some clones in this sample may be carry-over from other donors' samples. Sequenced: PBMCs. The bases read TGTGCCTGGAGGGTAGCGGGGGTCAACGAGCAGTACTTC. It encodes CAWRVAGVNEQYF.